This T cell receptor beta chain comes out of a study of blood T cell repertoires in COVID-19. At the level of the study: Samples of COVID-19 (acute and convalescent) were obtained from the United States, Italy and Spain. T cells, B-cell-depleted T cells, or PBMCs provided the cDNA or gDNA that served as material.

How the authors handled the data: For nucleated cells, counts were estimated from reference gene primer amplification. The protocol was immunoSEQ multiplex PCR, while the TCRdb copy is restricted to in-frame clones and leaves out a portion. V, J and clone size are taken as reported in that table, and D and trimming were inferred from the DNA itself. This table has around 15,000 clones, almost 90% appearing once. CDR1 is SGHTA, CDR2 FQGNSA, per germline. V dropped 1 base and J dropped 4 bases, with 11 bases sitting between them. The CDR3 totals 15 residues. The sequenced sample was peripheral blood. The chain combines TRBV7-2 with TRBJ2-1, with TRBD1 as a possible D gene (6 bases). This sequence originates from a human donor in a cohort sampled during active COVID-19. In DNA form, the CDR3 reads TGTGCCAGCAGCTTAGTTGGGGGCCGGTACAATGAGCAGTTCTTC. It translates to CASSLVGGRYNEQFF.